This T cell receptor (beta chain) was sequenced in a study of blood T cell repertoires in COVID-19. Study in general: Sites across the United States, Italy and Spain contributed samples from acute and convalescent COVID-19. The cDNA or gDNA used as material had been derived from T cells, B-cell-depleted T cells, or PBMCs.

In the study's own analysis: Estimation of nucleated cell counts relied on the amplification of reference gene primers. Clones were read by immunoSEQ multiplex PCR, and TCRdb kept only the in-frame ones, dropping some. That table supplies the V and J calls and clone size; D and trimming were determined from the DNA. The sample yields about 180,000 clones, roughly 89% seen once. It was during active infection that Seattle patients were enrolled and then longitudinally followed. The germline V gene encodes CDR1 SGHDT and CDR2 YYEEEE. V was pared by 2 bases and J by 4 bases, with 7 bases between. The CDR3 is 12 amino acids.

This chain connects TRBV5-6 to TRBJ2-7, with a tentative D call TRBD2 (5 bases). This TCR derives from an older woman with COVID-19, enrolled during active disease. The specimen sequenced was peripheral blood. CDR3 residues: CASSFGEYEQYF. Here the CDR3 DNA reads TGTGCCAGCAGCTTTGGGGAGTACGAGCAGTACTTC.